These 20 T cell receptor beta chains share one sample of origin, sequenced in a study of tumor-infiltrating lymphocytes in primary liver carcinoma. Between 20 and 30 mg of unsorted bulk tissue served as the source from which RNA and DNA were co-extracted. A primer in the constant region served to generate TCR beta cDNA from approximately 500 ng of total RNA. Sequencing libraries for TCR beta derived from three nested multiplex PCR rounds that used slightly modified ARM-PCR. Researchers ran the first two PCR rounds for roughly 11 cycles each with TRBV1-TRBV30 forward primers and a C-beta reverse primer. TCRdb redid the calling of the multiplex PCR reads with MiXCR, one entry per CDR3 protein. The table shows some 110,000 distinct CDR3 sequences, with 64% occurring only once. Material: liver tumor tissue from sampling region 3. Indicated subset: tumor region T3, left-lateral pole. The receptors were sampled from a woman aged 55-69 years with primary liver carcinoma and hepatitis B virus infection.

The genes are TRBV28 and TRBJ2-2, with unresolved D. This CDR3 is 14 amino acids long. Germline values: CDR1 MDHEN, CDR2 SYDVKM. Trimming removed 7 bases at V and 6 bases at J, with 15 bases between. The CDR3 region is CASTPRTGSGELFF. Written as DNA, the CDR3 is TGTGCCAGCACACCCCGGACCGGGTCCGGGGAGCTGTTTTTT.

On this clonotype: A much larger clone is a single base away; this may be a read error. The rearrangement links TRBV10-3 to TRBJ1-2; D is unclear. The germline gives CDR1 ENHRY, CDR2 SYGVKD. The germline V and J ends were trimmed by 2 bases and 7 bases, with 11 bases remaining between them. The CDR3 has 13 amino acids. This CDR3 reads CAISEKGGCGYTF. Here the CDR3 DNA reads TGTGCCATCAGTGAGAAGGGCGGCTGTGGCTACACCTTC.

This clonotype is a singleton in its sample. A much larger clone differs from this one at a single base, so this may be a read error. This chain links TRBV7-8 with TRBJ2-7, with D possibly matching TRBD2 (6 bases). Germline V gives CDR1 SGHVS, CDR2 FQNEAQ. The CDR3 is made up of 13 amino acids. The CDR3, as DNA: TGTGCCAACAGCCTCCGACTAGGCTACGAGCAGTACTTC. As protein: CANSLRLGYEQYF.

Details on this clonotype: One junction end disagrees with the germline gene, perhaps due to a read error. V usage is TRBV6-5 and J usage is TRBJ1-2; D is possibly TRBD1 (6 bases). The CDR3 runs 16 residues. CDR1 and CDR2 from the germline V gene are MNHEY and SVGAGI. CDR3 amino acids: CVSSPGPRGCFYGYTF. The CDR3 coding sequence is TGTGTCAGCAGTCCAGGCCCGAGGGGGTGCTTCTATGGCTACACCTTC.

As regards this clonotype: The CDR3 end shows no conserved phenylalanine or tryptophan, and so a read error is likely. The chain employs TRBV11-3 and TRBJ2-1; 10 positions agree with TRBD2. From germline, CDR1 is SGHNT and CDR2 YENEEA. This CDR3 contains 15 residues. The CDR3 loop is CTSSLGTSGKLGQFS. The CDR3 nucleotides are TGTACCAGCAGCTTAGGAACTAGCGGGAAGCTTGGGCAGTTCTCC.

This clonotype came up once. The chain links TRBV20-1 to TRBJ1-1, with D hard to call. V lost 4 bases to trimming and J lost 1 base, with 7 bases between them. The CDR3 sequence is 12 residues long. Germline CDR1 reads DFQATT; CDR2 reads SNEGSKA (reference sequence). The CDR3 region has the DNA TGCAGTGCTACCCAGACGAACACTGAAGCTTTCTTT. It translates to CSATQTNTEAFF.

Details on this clonotype: One base away lies a much larger clone, so this may be a sequencing read error. The chain recombines TRBV14 with TRBJ1-1; D unclear. The V end was cut by 5 bases, the J end by 5 bases, with 12 bases between. The CDR3 has 13 amino acids. Germline values: CDR1 SGHDN, CDR2 FVKESK. The DNA of the CDR3 is TGTGCCAGCAGCTCCTATGTTGGGACTGAAGCTTTCTTT. This codes for CASSSYVGTEAFF.

The chain is built from TRBV11-3 and TRBJ2-3; TRBD1 might be the D (6 bases). The CDR3 contains 13 residues. CDR1 and CDR2 from the germline V gene are SGHNT and YENEEA. Deletions cut 5 bases from V and 7 bases from J, with 13 bases between. This CDR3 reads CASSPCGTYTQYF. CDR3 DNA: TGTGCCAGCAGCCCCTGTGGGACATATACGCAGTATTTT.

Only a few counts were recorded for this clonotype. J is TRBJ2-1 and V is TRBV7-8, with 10 bases that match TRBD2. This CDR3 has 15 amino acids. The V gene's germline CDR1 is SGHVS and CDR2 FQNEAQ. J was trimmed by 8 bases and V by 4 bases; bases with no gene match: 8. The CDR3 reads CASSYISGRHYEQFF. DNA of the CDR3: TGTGCCAGCAGCTACATTAGCGGGAGGCACTATGAGCAGTTCTTC.

The V gene is TRBV28, the J gene TRBJ1-2; D remains unclear. Germline V lookup: CDR1 MDHEN, CDR2 SYDVKM. Trimming left V 5 bases short and J 8 bases short, with 21 bases between. The CDR3 is 15 residues long. The CDR3 is CASSRAPVGIGGYTF. Here the CDR3 DNA reads TGTGCCAGCAGTCGCGCTCCCGTCGGGATTGGAGGCTACACCTTC.

This clonotype was observed many times. The V call is TRBV12-3 or TRBV12-4, the J call TRBJ2-5; 9 bases fit TRBD1. V trimming: 3 bases; J trimming: 5 bases; junction bases outside the gene matches: 7. The CDR3 extends over 15 amino acids. The CDR3 reads CASSFSTGGAETQYF. Written as DNA, the CDR3 is TGTGCCAGCAGTTTTTCCACAGGGGGCGCGGAGACCCAGTACTTC.

This clonotype was seen repeatedly, ten times or more. This could be a read error, since a much larger clone is one nucleotide away. V gene TRBV11-1 combines with J gene TRBJ2-1, with D unresolved. This CDR3 is built from 15 residues. Germline values: CDR1 SGHAT, CDR2 FQDESV (reference sequence). CDR3 sequence (DNA): TGTGCCGGCAGCTTTGCGGTAGCAGGCAACAATGAGCAGTTCTTC. It yields the protein CAGSFAVAGNNEQFF.

This clonotype appeared a single time. Since no conserved phenylalanine or tryptophan closes the CDR3, a read error is the likely cause. The chain couples TRBV6-1 to TRBJ2-1; TRBD2 might be the D (6 bases). Germline lookup yields CDR1 MNHNS and CDR2 SASEGT. The germline V and J ends were trimmed by 9 bases and 6 bases, with 18 bases remaining between them. The CDR3 extends over 14 amino acids. The CDR3 is CASRGDWRGNEQFI. In DNA, the CDR3 is TGTGCCAGTAGAGGGGACTGGCGGGGCAATGAGCAGTTCATC.

As for this clonotype: One end of the junction does not line up with germline, which may come from a read error. CDR3 amino acids: CASSPLTGNTYDQYF. CDR3 sequence (DNA): TGTGCCAGCAGCCCACTCACAGGGAATACCTACGATCAGTACTTC. The chain has TRBV7-8 and TRBJ2-7; D might be TRBD1 (6 bases). The CDR3 runs 15 residues. Germline assignment: CDR1 SGHVS and CDR2 FQNEAQ.

This clonotype was seen a few times. The chain's CDR3 is CASSPGGTGVSDEQFF. Written as DNA, the CDR3 is TGCGCCAGCAGTCCGGGTGGGACAGGGGTTAGCGATGAGCAGTTCTTC. This chain uses TRBV5-1 with TRBJ2-1; 10 bases agree with TRBD1. V gave up 5 bases and J gave up 8 bases; unmatched junction bases: 13. The germline V gene encodes CDR1 SGHRS and CDR2 YFSETQ. This CDR3 has 16 amino acids.

This rearrangement joins TRBV6-2 or TRBV6-3 to TRBJ1-2; D is ambiguous. V was pared by 0 bases and J by 8 bases, with 16 bases between. Germline V gene sequence: CDR1 MNHEY, CDR2 SVGEGT. The CDR3 runs to 15 residues. CDR3 sequence reads: CASSYSPETSEGYTF. Written as DNA, the CDR3 is TGTGCCAGCAGTTACTCGCCTGAGACTTCGGAAGGCTACACCTTC.

About this clonotype itself: In this CDR3 the conserved last residue, phenylalanine or tryptophan, is missing, so a read error is likely. Because the CDR3's place on the DNA is in doubt, the DNA is left out and the CDR3 is given as listed by TCRdb. V and J are TRBV11-3 and TRBJ2-2; the table names TRBD1, a call not compared with the DNA. The CDR3 spans 14 amino acids, including both terminal residues. Germline lookup yields CDR1 SGHNT and CDR2 YENEEA. The CDR3 protein is CASSLRGAAGKLVV.

The V call is TRBV7-9, the J call TRBJ2-1; TRBD2 is a possible D gene (6 bases). Germline V gene sequence: CDR1 SEHNR, CDR2 FQNEAQ (reference sequence). The CDR3 loop spans 14 amino acids. V was shortened by 6 bases and J by 3 bases, with 12 bases between the two germline ends. The CDR3 DNA reads TGTGCCAGCAGTGTCCCGCGGGGCTACAATGAGCAGTTCTTC. Its translation is CASSVPRGYNEQFF.

Of note for this clonotype: Being one base from a much bigger clone, this may be a read error. The rearrangement links TRBV6-1 to TRBJ2-7; TRBD2 aligns across 11 bases. The germline gives CDR1 MNHNS, CDR2 SASEGT. The CDR3 totals 14 residues. CDR3 in DNA: TGTACCATCCGGAGCTCGACTAGCGGGACCCCCGAGTACTTC. Protein: CTIRSSTSGTPEYF.

As regards this clonotype: Sequence at one end of the junction differs from germline and may be a read error. This chain links TRBV11-3 with TRBJ2-7; possibly TRBD1 or TRBD2 for D (6 bases each). The germline CDR1 and CDR2 sequences are SGHNT and YENEEA. The CDR3 loop spans 17 amino acids. The CDR3 protein is CASSLVLSSVGGIEHYF. Written as DNA, the CDR3 is TGTGCCAGCAGCTTAGTCCTCTCTAGCGTAGGGGGGATCGAGCACTACTTC.